This T cell receptor beta chain appears in the sequencing data of a study of PD-1 blockade in classical Hodgkin lymphoma. Method: immunoSEQ multiplex PCR; TCRdb's copy keeps in-frame clones and lacks some. Of tens of thousands of clones listed, over 70% are singletons. The study's findings and limits: The study reported lower baseline TCR diversity in newly diagnosed patients than in healthy donors. The baseline diversity of complete responders showed similarity to that of newly diagnosed patients.

CDR1 is LNHDA, CDR2 SQIVND, per germline (reference sequence). This CDR3 has 16 amino acids. The germline V and J ends were trimmed by 3 bases and 2 bases, with 15 bases remaining between them. This clone was detected a few times. What it recognizes is unknown. After autologous stem cell transplantation all patients relapsed, and prior brentuximab vedotin exposure differed between cohorts. The genes are TRBV19 and TRBJ2-3; D unclear. The sequenced sample was peripheral blood mononuclear cells (PBMCs), obtained at baseline. This TCR derives from a human donor with classical Hodgkin lymphoma. CDR3 coding DNA: TGTGCCAGTAGTATGCTGGGCCTCCCCTTCACAGATACGCAGTATTTT. Translation: CASSMLGLPFTDTQYF.